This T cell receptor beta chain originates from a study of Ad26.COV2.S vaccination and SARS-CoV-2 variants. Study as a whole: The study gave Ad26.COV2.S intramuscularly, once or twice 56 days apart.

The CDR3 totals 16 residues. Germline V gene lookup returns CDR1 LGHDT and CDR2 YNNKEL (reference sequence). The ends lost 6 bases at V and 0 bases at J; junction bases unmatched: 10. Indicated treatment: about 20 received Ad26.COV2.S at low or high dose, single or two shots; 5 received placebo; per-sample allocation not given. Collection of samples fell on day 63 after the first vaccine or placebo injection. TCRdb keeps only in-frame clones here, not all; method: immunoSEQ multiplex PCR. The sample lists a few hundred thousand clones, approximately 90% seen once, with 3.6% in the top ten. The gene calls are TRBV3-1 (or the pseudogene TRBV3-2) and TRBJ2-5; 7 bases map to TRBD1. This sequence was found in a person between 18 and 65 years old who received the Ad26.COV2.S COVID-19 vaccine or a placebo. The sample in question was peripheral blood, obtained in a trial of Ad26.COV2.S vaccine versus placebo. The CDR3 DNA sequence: TGTGCCAGCAGAGACGTGACTCAGGGGGACCAAGAGACCCAGTACTTC. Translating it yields CASRDVTQGDQETQYF.